This T cell receptor beta chain was identified during a study of T cells after posttransplantation cyclophosphamide. Points from the study as a whole: Recipient CMV seropositivity and CMV reactivation strongly tracked TRB clonality. Later blood repertoires were often dominated by clones from the donor CD8+ memory compartment. Tissue-infiltrating T cells from skin or gut overlapped little with blood T cells.

Many counts were recorded for this clone. What it binds is unknown. The V segment lost 3 bases and the J segment 2 bases; nucleotides outside the gene matches: 8. The CDR3 totals 17 residues. Germline CDR1 reads LNHDA; CDR2 reads SQIVND (reference sequence). Busulfan-fludarabine conditioning, marrow transplant, and cyclophosphamide on days +3 and +4 were administered. Profiled with immunoSEQ multiplex PCR; TCRdb holds only in-frame clones, not every one. The sample shows some 17,000 clones, none of them appearing just once. This chain uses TRBV19 with TRBJ2-3, with 10 bases lining up with TRBD2. This TCR came from a female patient between 25 and 45 years old who received an allogeneic stem cell transplant from a related donor, was CMV-positive, and had no GVHD. Some T cells here may be from the graft donor. This specimen consisted of PBMCs, obtained after allogeneic stem cell transplant with posttransplant cyclophosphamide. The CDR3 DNA reads TGTGCCAGTAGTATCCGGACTAGCGGACTTTACACAGATACGCAGTATTTT. Protein sequence: CASSIRTSGLYTDTQYF.